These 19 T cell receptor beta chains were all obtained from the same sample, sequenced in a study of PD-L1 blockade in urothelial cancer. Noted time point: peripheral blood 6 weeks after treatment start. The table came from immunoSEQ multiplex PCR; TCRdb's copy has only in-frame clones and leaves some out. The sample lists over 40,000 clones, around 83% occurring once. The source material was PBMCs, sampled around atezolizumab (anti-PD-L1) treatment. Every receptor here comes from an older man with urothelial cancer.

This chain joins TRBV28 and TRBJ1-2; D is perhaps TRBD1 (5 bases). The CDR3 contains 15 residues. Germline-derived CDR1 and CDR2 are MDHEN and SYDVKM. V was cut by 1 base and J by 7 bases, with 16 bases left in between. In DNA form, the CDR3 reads TGTGCCAGCAGTTTATCAAGGGGCGCGCCTGCTGGCTACACCTTC. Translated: CASSLSRGAPAGYTF.

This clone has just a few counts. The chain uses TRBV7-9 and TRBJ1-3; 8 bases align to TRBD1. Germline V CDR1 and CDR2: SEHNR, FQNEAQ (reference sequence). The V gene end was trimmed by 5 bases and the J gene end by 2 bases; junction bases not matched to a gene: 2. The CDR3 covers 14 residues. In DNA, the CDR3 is TGTGCCAGCAGCCCGGACAGGGCTGGAAACACCATATATTTT. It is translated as CASSPDRAGNTIYF.

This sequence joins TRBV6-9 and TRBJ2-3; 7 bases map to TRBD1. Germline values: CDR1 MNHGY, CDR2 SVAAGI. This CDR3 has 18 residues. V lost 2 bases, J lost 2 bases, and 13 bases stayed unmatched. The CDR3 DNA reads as TGTGCCAGCAGTTATGGTTCAGGGGAAGAGGGGGCCACAGATACGCAGTATTTT. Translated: CASSYGSGEEGATDTQYF.

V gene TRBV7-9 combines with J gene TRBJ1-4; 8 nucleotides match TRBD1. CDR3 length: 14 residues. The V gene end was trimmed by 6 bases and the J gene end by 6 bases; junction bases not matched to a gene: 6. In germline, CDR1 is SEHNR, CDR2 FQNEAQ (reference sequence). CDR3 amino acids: CASSQTGGDEKLFF. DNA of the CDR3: TGTGCCAGCAGTCAAACAGGGGGGGATGAAAAACTGTTTTTT.

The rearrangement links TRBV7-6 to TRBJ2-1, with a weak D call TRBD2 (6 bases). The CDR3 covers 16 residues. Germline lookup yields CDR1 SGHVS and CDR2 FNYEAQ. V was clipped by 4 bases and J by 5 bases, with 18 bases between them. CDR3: CASSSPGLSADNEQFF. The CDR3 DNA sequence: TGTGCCAGCAGCTCTCCGGGACTCTCGGCTGACAATGAGCAGTTCTTC.

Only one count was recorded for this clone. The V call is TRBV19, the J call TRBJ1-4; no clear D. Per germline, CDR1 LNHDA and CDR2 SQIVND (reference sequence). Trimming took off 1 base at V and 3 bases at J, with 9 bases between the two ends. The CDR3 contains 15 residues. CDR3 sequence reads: CASSIALAANEKLFF. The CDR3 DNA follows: TGTGCCAGTAGTATAGCCCTGGCGGCTAATGAAAAACTGTTTTTT.

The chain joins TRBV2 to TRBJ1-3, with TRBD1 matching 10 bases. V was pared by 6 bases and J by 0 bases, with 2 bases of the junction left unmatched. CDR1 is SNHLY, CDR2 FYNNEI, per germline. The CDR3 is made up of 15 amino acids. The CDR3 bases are TGTGCCAGCAGGAGGACAGGGGGCTCTGGAAACACCATATATTTT. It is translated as CASRRTGGSGNTIYF.

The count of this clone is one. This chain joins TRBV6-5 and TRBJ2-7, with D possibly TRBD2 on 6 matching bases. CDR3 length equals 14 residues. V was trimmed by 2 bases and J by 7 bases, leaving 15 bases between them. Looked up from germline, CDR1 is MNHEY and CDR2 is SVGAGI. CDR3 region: CASSYGRDFKEQYF. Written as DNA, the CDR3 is TGTGCCAGCAGTTACGGCAGGGACTTCAAAGAGCAGTACTTC.

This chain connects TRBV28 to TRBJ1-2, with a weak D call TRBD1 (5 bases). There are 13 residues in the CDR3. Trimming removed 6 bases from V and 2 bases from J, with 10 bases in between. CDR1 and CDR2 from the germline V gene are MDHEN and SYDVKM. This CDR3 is CASRKGQNYGYTF. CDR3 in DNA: TGTGCCAGCAGAAAGGGGCAGAACTATGGCTACACCTTC.

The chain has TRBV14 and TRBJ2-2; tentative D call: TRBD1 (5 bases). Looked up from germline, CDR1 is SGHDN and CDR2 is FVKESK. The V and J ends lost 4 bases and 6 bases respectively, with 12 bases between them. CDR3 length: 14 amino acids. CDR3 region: CASSPPGYAGELFF. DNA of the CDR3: TGTGCCAGCAGCCCCCCAGGGTATGCCGGGGAGCTGTTTTTT.

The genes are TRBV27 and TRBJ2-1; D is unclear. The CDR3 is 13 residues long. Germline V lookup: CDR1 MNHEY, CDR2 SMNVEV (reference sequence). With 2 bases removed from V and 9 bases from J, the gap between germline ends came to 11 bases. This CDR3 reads CASSLKFRFEQFF. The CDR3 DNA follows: TGTGCCAGCAGTTTAAAGTTCAGATTTGAGCAGTTCTTC.

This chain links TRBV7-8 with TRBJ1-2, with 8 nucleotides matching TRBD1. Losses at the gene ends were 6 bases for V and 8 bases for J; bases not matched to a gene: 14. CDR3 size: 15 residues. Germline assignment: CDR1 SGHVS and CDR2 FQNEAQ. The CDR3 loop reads CASSPWGTGSEGYTF. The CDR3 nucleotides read TGTGCCAGCAGTCCGTGGGGGACAGGATCGGAAGGCTACACCTTC.

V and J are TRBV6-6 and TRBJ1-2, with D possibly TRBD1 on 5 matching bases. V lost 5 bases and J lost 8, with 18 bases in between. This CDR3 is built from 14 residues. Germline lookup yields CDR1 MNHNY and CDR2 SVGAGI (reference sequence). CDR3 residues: CASSTRGGGEGYTF. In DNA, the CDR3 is TGTGCCAGCAGTACGAGGGGCGGGGGAGAAGGCTACACCTTC.

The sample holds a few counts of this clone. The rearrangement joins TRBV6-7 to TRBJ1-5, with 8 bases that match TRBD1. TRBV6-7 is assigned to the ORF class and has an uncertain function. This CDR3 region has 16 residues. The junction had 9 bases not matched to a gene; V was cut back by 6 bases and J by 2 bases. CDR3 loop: CASRIRQGMGNQPQHF. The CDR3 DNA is TGTGCCAGCAGGATTCGACAGGGGATGGGCAATCAGCCCCAGCATTTT.

The DNA of the CDR3 is TGTGCCAGCAGTGTAAGATGGGACAGGGTGGTAAATGAGCAGTTCTTC. Its protein product is CASSVRWDRVVNEQFF. V and J are TRBV6-1 and TRBJ2-1; TRBD1 aligns across 9 bases. Trimming took 4 bases from V and 7 from J; bases not matched to a gene: 11. Germline V gene lookup returns CDR1 MNHNS and CDR2 SASEGT. CDR3 length: 16 amino acids.

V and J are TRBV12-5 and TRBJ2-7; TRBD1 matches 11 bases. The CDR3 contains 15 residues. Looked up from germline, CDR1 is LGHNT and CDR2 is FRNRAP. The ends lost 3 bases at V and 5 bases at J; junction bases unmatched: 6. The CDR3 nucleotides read TGTGCTAGTGGTTTCCCCGGGACAGGGGGAGACGAGCAGTACTTC. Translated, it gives CASGFPGTGGDEQYF.

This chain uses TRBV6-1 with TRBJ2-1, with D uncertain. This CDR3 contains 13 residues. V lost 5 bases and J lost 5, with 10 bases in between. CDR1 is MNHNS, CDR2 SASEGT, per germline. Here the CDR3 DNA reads TGTGCCAGCAGTTCTCTCACGGACAATGAGCAGTTCTTC. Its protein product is CASSSLTDNEQFF.

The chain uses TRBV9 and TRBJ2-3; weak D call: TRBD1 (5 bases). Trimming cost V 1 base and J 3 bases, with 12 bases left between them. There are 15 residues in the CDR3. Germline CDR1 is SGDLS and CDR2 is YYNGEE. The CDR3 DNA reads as TGTGCCAGCAGCGTACAAGGGGCTGGAACAGATACGCAGTATTTT. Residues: CASSVQGAGTDTQYF.

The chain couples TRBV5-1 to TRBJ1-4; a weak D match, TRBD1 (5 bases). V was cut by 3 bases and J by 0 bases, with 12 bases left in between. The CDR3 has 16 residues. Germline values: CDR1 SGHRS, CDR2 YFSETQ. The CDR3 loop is CASSYRDRATNEKLFF. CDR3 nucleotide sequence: TGCGCCAGCAGCTACCGCGACAGAGCAACTAATGAAAAACTGTTTTTT.